This T cell receptor (beta chain) comes out of a study of blood T cell repertoires in COVID-19. Profiled with immunoSEQ multiplex PCR; TCRdb holds only in-frame clones, not every one. The table includes tens of thousands of clones, roughly 85% detected once. The CDR3 is 14 residues long. Looked up from germline, CDR1 is MNHEY and CDR2 is SVGAGI. The V end lost 7 bases, the J end lost 0 bases, and 12 bases lay between the germline ends. This sequence originates from a man aged 25-45 years with acute or convalescent COVID-19. Sequencing used peripheral blood. J is TRBJ1-1 and V is TRBV6-5; D might be TRBD1 (5 bases). The CDR3, as DNA: TGTGCCAGCATTGTGGGGCCAATGAACACTGAAGCTTTCTTT. Its protein product is CASIVGPMNTEAFF.